This T cell receptor (beta chain) was retrieved from a study of blood T cell repertoires in COVID-19. Turning to the study itself: COVID-19 samples from acute and convalescent phases originated in the United States, Italy and Spain. PBMCs, B-cell-depleted T cells, or T cells were the source of the cDNA or gDNA that made up the material.

This CDR3 comprises 17 residues. V dropped 3 bases and J dropped 1; count of bases not matched to a gene: 8. Germline V gene lookup returns CDR1 SNHLY and CDR2 FYNNEI. The table came from immunoSEQ multiplex PCR; TCRdb's copy has only in-frame clones and leaves some out. The top ten hold 20% to 25% of the sample, which has around 100,000 clones, less than 80% seen once. The sample was peripheral blood. The chain joins TRBV2 to TRBJ1-1, with 10 bases fitting TRBD1. This clonotype was sampled from a man in his 70s with active or convalescent COVID-19. Here the CDR3 DNA reads TGTGCCAGCAGTGAGGCGGGACAGGGGTTCGAGAACACTGAAGCTTTCTTT. Translated, it gives CASSEAGQGFENTEAFF.